These 15 T cell receptor beta chains were sequenced from one sample in a study of T cells in Graves' hyperthyroidism and ophthalmopathy. RNA transcripts were the template for amplifying TCR beta CDR3 regions. The HTBI set primed first-round TCR CDR3 RT-PCR. TCRdb independently ran MiXCR on the multiplex PCR reads; one entry per CDR3 protein. The sample carries hundreds of thousands of distinct CDR3 sequences, roughly 18% recorded once. Input material: blood. The receptor set was obtained from a man aged 45 to 65 with Graves' ophthalmopathy.

V and J are TRBV13 and TRBJ1-3; tentative D call: TRBD1 (5 bases). This CDR3 spans 13 amino acids. V was cut by 0 bases and J by 8 bases, with 8 bases left in between. The germline gives CDR1 PRHDT, CDR2 FYEKMQ (reference sequence). The chain's CDR3 is CASSLGGPDTIYF. As DNA, the CDR3 is TGTGCCAGCAGCTTAGGGGGGCCGGACACCATATATTTT.

The rearrangement links TRBV6-1 to TRBJ2-1, with a tentative D call TRBD2 (6 bases). Germline CDR1 MNHNS, CDR2 SASEGT. V shed 6 bases and J shed 7 bases, with 19 bases lying between them. The CDR3 has 15 amino acids. The CDR3 nucleotides read TGTGCCAGCAGATCTTCGGGAGATTACAGGAATGAGCAGTTCTTC. Its translation is CASRSSGDYRNEQFF.

This clonotype was picked up many times. The chain employs TRBV20-1 and TRBJ2-1; a weak D match, TRBD2 (5 bases). The CDR3 consists of 10 residues. CDR1 is DFQATT, CDR2 SNEGSKA, per germline (reference sequence). V was shortened by 6 bases and J by 10 bases, with 10 bases between the two germline ends. CDR3 amino acids: CSAGVGEQFF. The CDR3 bases are TGCAGTGCCGGGGTAGGAGAGCAGTTCTTC.

There are many counts of this clonotype. This rearrangement joins TRBV20-1 to TRBJ2-7, with D perhaps matching TRBD1 (6 bases). CDR3 length: 13 residues. Between the trimmed V and J ends, which lost 0 bases and 2 bases, there was a span of 8 bases. Germline CDR1 and CDR2: DFQATT and SNEGSKA (reference sequence). The CDR3 DNA sequence: TGCAGTGCTAGAGATACAGGGCCCTACGAGCAGTACTTC. It encodes CSARDTGPYEQYF.

This chain uses TRBV20-1 with TRBJ2-5; tentatively, D is TRBD1 (6 bases). The CDR3 extends over 14 amino acids. V shed 4 bases and J shed 5 bases, with 17 bases lying between them. The V gene's germline CDR1 is DFQATT and CDR2 SNEGSKA (reference sequence). CDR3 region: CSATKGHMGETQYF. The CDR3 coding sequence is TGCAGTGCTACTAAGGGACATATGGGGGAGACCCAGTACTTC.

The V call is TRBV6-2 or TRBV6-3, the J call TRBJ2-5, with D hard to call. V dropped 4 bases and J dropped 5 bases, with 11 bases sitting between them. Germline-derived CDR1 and CDR2 are MNHEY and SVGEGT. This CDR3 is built from 13 residues. The CDR3 region is CASSSRRLETQYF. DNA of the CDR3: TGTGCCAGCAGTTCACGCAGGTTGGAGACCCAGTACTTC.

Of note for this clonotype: Given a much more abundant clone one base away, this may be a read error. Lacking the conserved final phenylalanine or tryptophan, this CDR3 likely reflects a read error. The chain employs TRBV20-1 and TRBJ2-7; TRBD2 matches at 11 bases. CDR3 length: 14 residues. Losses at the gene ends were 5 bases for V and 1 base for J; bases not matched to a gene: 4. The germline gives CDR1 DFQATT, CDR2 SNEGSKA (reference sequence). The CDR3 DNA reads TGCAGTGCTTATAGACTAGCGGGATCCTACGAGCAGTACCTC. This codes for CSAYRLAGSYEQYL.

The chain is built from TRBV6-1 and TRBJ2-7; unclear D gene. Trimming took off 8 bases at V and 7 bases at J, with 12 bases between the two ends. The CDR3 covers 11 residues. Germline V gene lookup returns CDR1 MNHNS and CDR2 SASEGT. CDR3 in DNA: TGTGCCAGCGAAGGCCGTGGGGAGCAGTACTTC. This sequence encodes CASEGRGEQYF.

In this sample, this clonotype turned up many times. V gene TRBV28 combines with J gene TRBJ1-5, with TRBD1 identical over 10 bases. The CDR3 is 15 residues long. The trim removed 7 bases at V and 7 bases at J, leaving 10 bases unmatched. Germline CDR1 reads MDHEN; CDR2 reads SYDVKM. The CDR3: CASTTLRTGGQPQHF. The CDR3 DNA reads TGTGCCAGCACCACCCTACGGACAGGGGGGCAGCCCCAGCATTTT. Together with reference TRBV28 and TRBJ1-5, the CDR3 gives the full variable domain: DVKVTQSSRYLVKRTGEKVFLECVQDMDHENMFWYRQDPGLGLRLIYFSYDVKMKEKGDIPEGYSVSREKKERFSLILESASTNQTSMYLCASTTLRTGGQPQHFGDGTRLSIL.

A note on this clonotype: A read error is possible here, since a much larger clone lies one base away. The chain joins TRBV28 to TRBJ2-7; D may match TRBD1 or TRBD2 (5 bases each). The CDR3 runs to 14 residues. Germline-derived CDR1 and CDR2 are MDHEN and SYDVKM. CDR3 protein: CASCRSGSSCEQYF. As DNA, the CDR3 is TGTGCCAGCTGTCGGTCAGGGAGCTCCTGCGAGCAGTACTTC.

Points on this clonotype: The final CDR3 position lacks the conserved phenylalanine or tryptophan, pointing to a likely read error. The CDR3 nucleotides are TGCAGTGCTGGAGACCTAAGCACAGATACGCAGTATTCT. Its protein is CSAGDLSTDTQYS. The chain is built from TRBV20-1 and TRBJ2-3; D uncertain. This CDR3 is 13 amino acids long. Germline CDR1 DFQATT, CDR2 SNEGSKA (reference sequence).

This clonotype has only a few counts. This chain connects TRBV6-1 to TRBJ1-3, with D possibly being TRBD1 (6 bases). The CDR3 runs to 14 residues. Deletions cut 6 bases from V and 3 bases from J, with 12 bases between. Germline CDR1 MNHNS, CDR2 SASEGT. The CDR3: CASRIQGLGNTIYF. The CDR3, as DNA: TGTGCCAGCAGGATACAGGGCCTTGGAAACACCATATATTTT.

This clonotype was counted many times. This chain links TRBV7-9 with TRBJ2-1, with a weak D call TRBD1 (6 bases). The CDR3 length is 16 residues. Trimming cost V 4 bases and J 5 bases, with 18 bases left between them. The germline CDR1 and CDR2 sequences are SEHNR and FQNEAQ (reference sequence). The CDR3 DNA follows: TGTGCCAGCAGCTCACACAGGGTTCTAAGCCACAATGAGCAGTTCTTC. Amino acid sequence: CASSSHRVLSHNEQFF.

The chain links TRBV9 to TRBJ1-4, with D unresolved. The CDR3 loop spans 14 amino acids. The V end was cut by 1 base, the J end by 8 bases, with 12 bases between. Germline V gives CDR1 SGDLS, CDR2 YYNGEE. The CDR3 nucleotides read TGTGCCAGCAGCGTAAACGAATTTTCCGAAAAACTGTTTTTT. Protein: CASSVNEFSEKLFF.

This clonotype occurred a few times. This sequence joins TRBV28 and TRBJ1-6; D is perhaps TRBD1 (5 bases). The V gene's germline CDR1 is MDHEN and CDR2 SYDVKM. Trimming pared 2 bases from V and 9 bases from J, leaving 11 bases between. This CDR3 has 14 amino acids. The CDR3 here is CASSLTGLGSPLHF. Here the CDR3 DNA reads TGTGCCAGCAGTTTAACGGGGCTGGGTTCACCCCTCCACTTT.